These 15 T cell receptor beta chains originate from one sample sequenced in a study of blood T cell repertoires in COVID-19. The table came from immunoSEQ multiplex PCR; TCRdb's copy has only in-frame clones and leaves some out. The sample lists more than 95,000 clones; about 91% were seen once. Sequenced input: peripheral blood. Source of these receptors: a human donor in a cohort sampled during active COVID-19.

The J gene is TRBJ1-3, the V gene TRBV2; D perhaps matches TRBD1 (5 bases). Trimming shortened V by 4 bases and J by 2 bases, and 12 bases separated the two germline ends. This CDR3 region has 15 residues. Germline V lookup: CDR1 SNHLY, CDR2 FYNNEI. In nucleotides, the CDR3 is TGTGCCAGCAGTGCAGGGTTTATGGCTGGAAACACCATATATTTT. Its translation is CASSAGFMAGNTIYF.

CDR3 DNA: TGTGCCAGCCGGGAAGTCGACTATGGCTACACCTTC. Protein sequence: CASREVDYGYTF. The rearrangement uses TRBV28 and TRBJ1-2; D is unclear. This CDR3 region has 12 residues. The germline CDR1 and CDR2 sequences are MDHEN and SYDVKM. With 8 bases removed from V and 3 bases from J, the gap between germline ends came to 10 bases.

V and J are TRBV28 and TRBJ2-7; 9 positions match TRBD2. Germline CDR1 and CDR2: MDHEN and SYDVKM. The CDR3 extends over 14 amino acids. V trimming: 6 bases; J trimming: 3 bases; junction bases outside the gene matches: 6. The CDR3 protein is CASRSSGSFYEQYF. CDR3 DNA: TGTGCCAGCAGGAGTAGCGGGAGCTTCTACGAGCAGTACTTC.

The CDR3 spells CASRIQGALAPGAEAFF. CDR3 DNA sequence: TGTGCCAGTAGGATACAGGGGGCGCTGGCCCCTGGCGCTGAAGCTTTCTTT. The V and J genes are TRBV19 and TRBJ1-1, with TRBD1 matching over 9 bases. The CDR3 has 17 amino acids. The germline V gene has CDR1 LNHDA and CDR2 SQIVND (reference sequence). With 6 bases clipped from V and 6 bases from J, the junction kept 17 bases outside the gene matches.

The chain has TRBV9 and TRBJ2-3, with 11 bases identical to TRBD1. The V and J ends lost 3 bases and 11 bases, in that order; junction bases with no gene match: 8. CDR3 length equals 14 residues. Per germline, CDR1 SGDLS and CDR2 YYNGEE. CDR3: CASSAGQGAKVQYF. The DNA for the CDR3 is TGTGCCAGCAGCGCCGGACAGGGGGCCAAAGTGCAGTATTTT.

CDR3 amino acids: CASSMGLAGVYRNIQYF. The CDR3 DNA sequence: TGTGCCAGTAGTATGGGACTAGCGGGAGTATATAGAAACATTCAGTACTTC. The chain uses TRBV19 and TRBJ2-4, with 14 bases fitting TRBD2. Germline V gene sequence: CDR1 LNHDA, CDR2 SQIVND (reference sequence). With 3 bases clipped from V and 6 bases from J, the junction kept 7 bases outside the gene matches. This CDR3 contains 17 residues. The full variable domain, in which reference TRBV19 and TRBJ2-4 provide the parts outside the CDR3, is DGGITQSPKYLFRKEGQNVTLSCEQNLNHDAMYWYRQDPGQGLRLIYYSQIVNDFQKGDIAEGYSVSREKKESFPLTVTSAQKNPTAFYLCASSMGLAGVYRNIQYFGAGTRLSVL.

This chain links TRBV28 with TRBJ1-2; TRBD1 might be the D (5 bases). CDR3 size: 16 residues. Trimming cost V 3 bases and J 0 bases, with 14 bases left between them. Germline lookup yields CDR1 MDHEN and CDR2 SYDVKM. The CDR3 loop reads CASSFGAMLANYGYTF. The CDR3 region has the DNA TGTGCCAGCAGTTTTGGGGCGATGCTAGCTAACTATGGCTACACCTTC.

The chain uses TRBV9 and TRBJ2-2, with a weak D call TRBD2 (6 bases). The CDR3 runs to 16 residues. The V end was cut by 2 bases, the J end by 1 base, with 12 bases between. Germline CDR1 SGDLS, CDR2 YYNGEE. The CDR3 sequence: CASSVTGTQNTGELFF. DNA for the CDR3: TGTGCCAGCAGCGTTACCGGGACTCAGAACACCGGGGAGCTGTTTTTT.

The chain links TRBV2 to TRBJ1-5; D unclear. The germline gives CDR1 SNHLY, CDR2 FYNNEI. V lost 8 bases, J lost 2 bases, and 7 bases lay in between. CDR3 length: 12 amino acids. The CDR3 loop reads CASGRGNQPQHF. CDR3 DNA sequence: TGTGCCAGCGGGAGAGGCAATCAGCCCCAGCATTTT.

This chain connects TRBV24-1 to TRBJ2-1; D is perhaps TRBD2 (5 bases). Germline V lookup: CDR1 KGHDR, CDR2 SFDVKD. V was pared by 6 bases and J by 0 bases, with 8 bases between. This CDR3 spans 14 amino acids. The CDR3 region is CATSLGSSYNEQFF. For the CDR3, the DNA is TGTGCCACCAGTCTGGGGAGCTCCTACAATGAGCAGTTCTTC.

This clone was counted once. This rearrangement joins TRBV28 to TRBJ1-6; 8 bases are shared with TRBD1. Germline V CDR1 and CDR2: MDHEN, SYDVKM. This CDR3 has 14 amino acids. The junction had 7 bases not matched to a gene; V was cut back by 6 bases and J by 9 bases. The CDR3 region is CASRPGGPGSPLHF. DNA for the CDR3: TGTGCCAGCAGACCAGGGGGCCCGGGTTCACCCCTCCACTTT.

This chain connects TRBV3-1 (or the pseudogene TRBV3-2) to TRBJ2-1; D might be TRBD1 (5 bases). Germline V gives CDR1 LGHDT, CDR2 YNNKEL (reference sequence). Trimming took 0 bases from V and 9 from J, leaving 12 bases between them. The CDR3 is 14 residues long. The CDR3 region has the DNA TGTGCCAGCAGCCAAGAAGGGGTTGGGGCTGAGCAGTTCTTC. Protein: CASSQEGVGAEQFF.

This clone appeared a few times. The J gene is TRBJ2-7, the V gene TRBV6-5; 10 bases line up with TRBD1. The CDR3 consists of 16 residues. Losses at the gene ends were 2 bases for V and 5 bases for J; bases not matched to a gene: 9. The germline gives CDR1 MNHEY, CDR2 SVGAGI. CDR3 sequence (DNA): TGTGCCAGCAGTTACCTGCGGGGACAGGGGATCCACGAGCAGTACTTC. This encodes CASSYLRGQGIHEQYF.

The chain recombines TRBV28 with TRBJ2-1; 7 bases align to TRBD1. V was clipped by 7 bases and J by 3 bases; unmatched bases: 6. The CDR3 contains 14 residues. CDR1 is MDHEN, CDR2 SYDVKM, per germline. The CDR3 DNA is TGTGCCAGCATTGGACAGGCGTTCTACAATGAGCAGTTCTTC. Residues: CASIGQAFYNEQFF.

Only one count was recorded for this clone. The rearrangement links TRBV29-1 to TRBJ2-2; D is possibly TRBD1 (5 bases). Trimming took off 5 bases at V and 1 base at J, with 8 bases between the two ends. The CDR3 is made up of 13 amino acids. Germline V gives CDR1 SQVTM, CDR2 ANQGSEA. The CDR3 region is CSVLQGNTGELFF. CDR3 bases: TGCAGCGTTCTTCAGGGGAACACCGGGGAGCTGTTTTTT.